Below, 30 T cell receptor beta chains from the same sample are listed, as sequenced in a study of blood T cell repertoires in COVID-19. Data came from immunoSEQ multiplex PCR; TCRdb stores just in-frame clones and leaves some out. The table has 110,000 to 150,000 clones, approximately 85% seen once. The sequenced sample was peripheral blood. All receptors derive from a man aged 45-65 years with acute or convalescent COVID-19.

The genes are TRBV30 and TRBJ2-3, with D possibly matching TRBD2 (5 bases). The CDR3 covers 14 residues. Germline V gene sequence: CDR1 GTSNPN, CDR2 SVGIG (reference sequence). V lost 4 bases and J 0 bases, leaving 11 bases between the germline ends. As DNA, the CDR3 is TGTGCCTGGAAACGGCTAGCTAGCACAGATACGCAGTATTTT. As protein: CAWKRLASTDTQYF.

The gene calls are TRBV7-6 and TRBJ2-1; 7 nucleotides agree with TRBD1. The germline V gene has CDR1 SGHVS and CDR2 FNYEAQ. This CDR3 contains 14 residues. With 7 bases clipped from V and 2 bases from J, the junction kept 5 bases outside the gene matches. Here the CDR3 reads CASTRQGPYNEQFF. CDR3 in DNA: TGTGCCAGCACCAGACAGGGACCCTACAATGAGCAGTTCTTC.

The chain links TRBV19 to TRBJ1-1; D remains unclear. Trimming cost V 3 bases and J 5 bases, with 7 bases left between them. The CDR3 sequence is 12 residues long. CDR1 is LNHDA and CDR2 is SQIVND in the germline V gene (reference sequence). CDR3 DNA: TGTGCCAGTAGTATTTCCGAGACTGAAGCTTTCTTT. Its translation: CASSISETEAFF. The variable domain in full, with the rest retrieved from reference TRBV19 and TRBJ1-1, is DGGITQSPKYLFRKEGQNVTLSCEQNLNHDAMYWYRQDPGQGLRLIYYSQIVNDFQKGDIAEGYSVSREKKESFPLTVTSAQKNPTAFYLCASSISETEAFFGQGTRLTVV.

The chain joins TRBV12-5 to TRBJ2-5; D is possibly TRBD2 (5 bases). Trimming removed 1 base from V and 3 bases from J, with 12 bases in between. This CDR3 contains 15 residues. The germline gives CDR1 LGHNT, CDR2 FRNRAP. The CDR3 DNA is TGTGCTAGTGGTTTGGCGGGATTGGGAAAAGAGACCCAGTACTTC. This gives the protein CASGLAGLGKETQYF.

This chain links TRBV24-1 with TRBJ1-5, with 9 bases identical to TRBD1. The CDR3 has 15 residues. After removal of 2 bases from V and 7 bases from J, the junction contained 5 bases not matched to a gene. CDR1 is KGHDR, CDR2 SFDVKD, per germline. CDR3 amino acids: CATSDSGQGRQPQHF. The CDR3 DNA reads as TGTGCCACCAGTGATTCGGGACAGGGACGGCAGCCCCAGCATTTT.

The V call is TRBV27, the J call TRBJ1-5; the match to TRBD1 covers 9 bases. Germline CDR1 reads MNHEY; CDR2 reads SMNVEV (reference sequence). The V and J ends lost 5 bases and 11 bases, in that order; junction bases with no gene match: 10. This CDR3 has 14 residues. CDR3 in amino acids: CASSRDRASVSQHF. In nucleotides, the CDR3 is TGTGCCAGCAGTCGGGACAGGGCTTCGGTGTCCCAGCATTTT.

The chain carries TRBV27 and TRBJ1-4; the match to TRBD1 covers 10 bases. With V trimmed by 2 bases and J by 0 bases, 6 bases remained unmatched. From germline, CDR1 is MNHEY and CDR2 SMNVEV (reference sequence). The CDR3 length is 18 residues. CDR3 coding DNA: TGTGCCAGCAGTTTAACGGGACAGGGGATTGCAACTAATGAAAAACTGTTTTTT. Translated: CASSLTGQGIATNEKLFF.

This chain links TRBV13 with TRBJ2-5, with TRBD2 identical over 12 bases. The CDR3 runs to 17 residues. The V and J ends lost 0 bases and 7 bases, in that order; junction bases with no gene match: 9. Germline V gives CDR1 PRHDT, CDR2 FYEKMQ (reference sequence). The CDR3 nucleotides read TGTGCCAGCAGCTTAGGCAGCCTAGCGGGAGGGGCAGGGACCCAGTACTTC. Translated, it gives CASSLGSLAGGAGTQYF.

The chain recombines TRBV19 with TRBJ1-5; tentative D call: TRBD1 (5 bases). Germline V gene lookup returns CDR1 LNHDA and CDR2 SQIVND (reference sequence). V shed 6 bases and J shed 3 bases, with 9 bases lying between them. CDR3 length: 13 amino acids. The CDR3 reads CASSQGLNQPQHF. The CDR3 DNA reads TGTGCCAGTAGCCAGGGCCTCAATCAGCCCCAGCATTTT.

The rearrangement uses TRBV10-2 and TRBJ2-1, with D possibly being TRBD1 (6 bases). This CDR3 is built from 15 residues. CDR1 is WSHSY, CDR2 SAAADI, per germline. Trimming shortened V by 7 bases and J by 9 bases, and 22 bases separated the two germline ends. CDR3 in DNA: TGCGCCAGCATTCCACAGTTGGGGGCGCACGGTGAGCAGTTCTTC. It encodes CASIPQLGAHGEQFF.

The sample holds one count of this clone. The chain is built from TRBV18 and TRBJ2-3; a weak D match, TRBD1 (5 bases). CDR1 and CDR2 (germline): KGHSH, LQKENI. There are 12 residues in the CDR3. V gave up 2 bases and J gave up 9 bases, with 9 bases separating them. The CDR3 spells CASSPSGATQYF. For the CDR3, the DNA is TGTGCCAGCTCACCATCTGGGGCCACGCAGTATTTT.

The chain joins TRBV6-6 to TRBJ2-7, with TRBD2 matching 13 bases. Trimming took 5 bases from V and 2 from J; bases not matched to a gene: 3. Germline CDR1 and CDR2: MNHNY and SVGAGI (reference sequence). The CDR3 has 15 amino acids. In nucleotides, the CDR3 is TGTGCCAGCAGTGAGGGACTAGCGGGACCCTACGAGCAGTACTTC. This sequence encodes CASSEGLAGPYEQYF.

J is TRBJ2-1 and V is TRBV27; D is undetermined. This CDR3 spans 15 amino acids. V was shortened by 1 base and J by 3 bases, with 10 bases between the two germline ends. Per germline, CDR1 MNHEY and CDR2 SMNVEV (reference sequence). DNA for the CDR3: TGTGCCAGCAGTTTATACGGCAGGAACTACAATGAGCAGTTCTTC. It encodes CASSLYGRNYNEQFF.

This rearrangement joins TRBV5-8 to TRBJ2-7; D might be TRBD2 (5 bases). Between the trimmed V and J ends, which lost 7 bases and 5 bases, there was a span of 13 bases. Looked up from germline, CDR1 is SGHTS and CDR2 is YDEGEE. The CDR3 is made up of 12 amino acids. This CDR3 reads CASPIRGNEQYF. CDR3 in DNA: TGTGCCAGCCCCATTCGGGGAAACGAGCAGTACTTC. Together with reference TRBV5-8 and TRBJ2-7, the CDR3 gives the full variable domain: EAGVTQSPTHLIKTRGQQATLRCSPISGHTSVYWYQQALGLGLQFLLWYDEGEERNRGNFPPRFSGRQFPNYSSELNVNALELEDSALYLCASPIRGNEQYFGPGTRLTVT.

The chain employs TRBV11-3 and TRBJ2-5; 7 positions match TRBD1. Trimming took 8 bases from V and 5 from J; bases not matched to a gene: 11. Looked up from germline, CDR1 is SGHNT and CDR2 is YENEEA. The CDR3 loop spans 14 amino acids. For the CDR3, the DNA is TGTGCCAGCCGGTCGAACAGGGGTGGGGAGACCCAGTACTTC. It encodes CASRSNRGGETQYF.

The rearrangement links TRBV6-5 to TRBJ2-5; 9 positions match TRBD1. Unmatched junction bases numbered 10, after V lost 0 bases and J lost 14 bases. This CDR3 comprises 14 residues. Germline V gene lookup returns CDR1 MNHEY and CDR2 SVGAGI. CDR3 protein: CASSYSSEGTGLYF. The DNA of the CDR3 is TGTGCCAGCAGTTACTCTTCGGAAGGGACAGGGCTTTACTTC.

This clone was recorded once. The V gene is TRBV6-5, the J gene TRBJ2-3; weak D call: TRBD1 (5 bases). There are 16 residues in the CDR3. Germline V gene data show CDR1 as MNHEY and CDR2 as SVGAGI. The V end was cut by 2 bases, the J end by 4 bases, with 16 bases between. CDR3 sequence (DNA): TGTGCCAGCAGTTACGATAGGGGTCTTTATCCAGATACGCAGTATTTT. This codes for CASSYDRGLYPDTQYF.

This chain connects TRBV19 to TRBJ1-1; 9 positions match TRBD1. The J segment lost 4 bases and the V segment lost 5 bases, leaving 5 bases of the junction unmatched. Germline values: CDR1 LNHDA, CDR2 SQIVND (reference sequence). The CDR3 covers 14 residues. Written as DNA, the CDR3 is TGTGCCAGTAGTGTATCGGACAGGGGCACTGAAGCTTTCTTT. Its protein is CASSVSDRGTEAFF. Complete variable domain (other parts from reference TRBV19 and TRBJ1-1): DGGITQSPKYLFRKEGQNVTLSCEQNLNHDAMYWYRQDPGQGLRLIYYSQIVNDFQKGDIAEGYSVSREKKESFPLTVTSAQKNPTAFYLCASSVSDRGTEAFFGQGTRLTVV.

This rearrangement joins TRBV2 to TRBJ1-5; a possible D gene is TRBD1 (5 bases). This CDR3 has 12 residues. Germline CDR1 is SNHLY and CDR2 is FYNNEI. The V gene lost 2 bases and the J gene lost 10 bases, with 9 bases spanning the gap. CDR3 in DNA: TGTGCCAGCAGTGAAACAGGTGGACCCCAGCATTTT. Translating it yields CASSETGGPQHF.

CDR3 amino acids: CASSPGQPSSGNTIYF. In DNA form, the CDR3 reads TGTGCCAGCAGCCCCGGACAGCCGAGCTCTGGAAACACCATATATTTT. The chain combines TRBV7-3 with TRBJ1-3, with a tentative D call TRBD1 (6 bases). This CDR3 has 16 residues. V lost 5 bases and J 0 bases, leaving 14 bases between the germline ends. The germline V gene encodes CDR1 SGHTA and CDR2 FQGTGA.

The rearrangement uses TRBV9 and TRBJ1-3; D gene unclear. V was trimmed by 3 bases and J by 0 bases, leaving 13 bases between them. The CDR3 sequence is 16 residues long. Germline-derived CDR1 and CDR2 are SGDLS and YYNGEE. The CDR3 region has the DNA TGTGCCAGCAGCGCTCGGTCCCCTCTCTCTGGAAACACCATATATTTT. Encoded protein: CASSARSPLSGNTIYF.

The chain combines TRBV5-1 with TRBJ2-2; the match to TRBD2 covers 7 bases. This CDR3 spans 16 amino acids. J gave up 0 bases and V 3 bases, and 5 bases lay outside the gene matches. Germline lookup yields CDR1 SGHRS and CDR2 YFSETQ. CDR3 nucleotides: TGCGCCAGCAGCTATAAAGCGGGGTCGAACACCGGGGAGCTGTTTTTT. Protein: CASSYKAGSNTGELFF. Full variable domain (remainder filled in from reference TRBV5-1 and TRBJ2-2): KAGVTQTPRYLIKTRGQQVTLSCSPISGHRSVSWYQQTPGQGLQFLFEYFSETQRNKGNFPGRFSGRQFSNSRSEMNVSTLELGDSALYLCASSYKAGSNTGELFFGEGSRLTVL.

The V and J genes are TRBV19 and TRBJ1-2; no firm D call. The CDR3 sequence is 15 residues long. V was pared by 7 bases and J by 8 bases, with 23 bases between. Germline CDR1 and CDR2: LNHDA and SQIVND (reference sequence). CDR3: CASTTALAGRQGYTF. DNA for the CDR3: TGTGCCAGTACCACCGCCTTGGCAGGAAGGCAGGGCTACACCTTC.

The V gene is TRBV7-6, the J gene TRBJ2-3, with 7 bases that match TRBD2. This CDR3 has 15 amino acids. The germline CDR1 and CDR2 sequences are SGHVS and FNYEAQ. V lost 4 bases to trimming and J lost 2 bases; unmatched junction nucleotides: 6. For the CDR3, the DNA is TGTGCCAGCAGCTCAACCGGGACTAACACAGATACGCAGTATTTT. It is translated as CASSSTGTNTDTQYF.

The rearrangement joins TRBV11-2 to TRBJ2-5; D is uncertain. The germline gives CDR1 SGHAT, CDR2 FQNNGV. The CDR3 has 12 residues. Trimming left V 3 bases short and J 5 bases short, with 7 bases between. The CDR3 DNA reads TGTGCCAGCAGCTTTTCTGGCGAGACCCAGTACTTC. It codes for CASSFSGETQYF.

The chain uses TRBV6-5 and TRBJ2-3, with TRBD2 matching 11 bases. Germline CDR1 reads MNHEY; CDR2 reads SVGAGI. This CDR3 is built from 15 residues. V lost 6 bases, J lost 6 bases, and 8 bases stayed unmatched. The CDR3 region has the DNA TGTGCCAGCAGAGCACTAGCGGGAGCCTCTGATACGCAGTATTTT. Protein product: CASRALAGASDTQYF.

CDR3 DNA sequence: TGTGCCAGTACCCCGGGACTATTGAATTCACCCCTCCACTTT. Amino acids: CASTPGLLNSPLHF. The chain couples TRBV19 to TRBJ1-6, with a possible D match to TRBD1 (5 bases). The V gene lost 7 bases and the J gene lost 7 bases, with 14 bases spanning the gap. The V gene's germline CDR1 is LNHDA and CDR2 SQIVND (reference sequence). There are 14 residues in the CDR3.

CDR3 in amino acids: CASSPFADTQYF. CDR3 nucleotide sequence: TGTGCCAGCAGCCCATTTGCAGATACGCAGTATTTT. The J gene is TRBJ2-3, the V gene TRBV5-5; D not certain. V lost 4 bases and J 4 bases, leaving 7 bases between the germline ends. CDR1 is SGHKS and CDR2 is YYEKEE in the germline V gene (reference sequence). The CDR3 spans 12 residues.

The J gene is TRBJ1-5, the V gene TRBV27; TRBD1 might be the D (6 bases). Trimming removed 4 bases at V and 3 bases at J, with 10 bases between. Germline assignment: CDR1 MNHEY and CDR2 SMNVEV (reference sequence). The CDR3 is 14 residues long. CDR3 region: CASSSTGYNQPQHF. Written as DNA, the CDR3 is TGTGCCAGCAGTTCGACAGGCTACAATCAGCCCCAGCATTTT.

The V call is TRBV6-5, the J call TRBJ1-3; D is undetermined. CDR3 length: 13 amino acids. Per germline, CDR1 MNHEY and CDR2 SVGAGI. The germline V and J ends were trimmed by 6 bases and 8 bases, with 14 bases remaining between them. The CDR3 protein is CASSTLLGDTIYF. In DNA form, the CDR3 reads TGTGCCAGCAGCACCCTATTGGGAGACACCATATATTTT.